These T cell receptor beta chains were read from a single sample in a study of blood T cell repertoires in COVID-19. Measured with immunoSEQ multiplex PCR; TCRdb has only the in-frame clones, and not every one. This table holds 220,000 or so clones, 88% found once. The sequenced material came from PBMCs or T cells enriched from blood (not recorded which). The source of these receptors is a woman aged 45-59 years with acute COVID-19. The CDR3 runs from the conserved cysteine through the conserved F or W. The order of the fields is D gene, J gene, V gene, clone size, CDR3 DNA, CDR3 protein. The D gene is left open where the match is weak. Size is omitted from some rows. Given values are once, few, many or a class for expanded clones.

TRBD2 | TRBJ2-1 | TRBV18 | NA | TGTGCCAGCTCACTGGGACTAGCGGGTTACAATGAGCAGTTCTTC | CASSLGLAGYNEQFF
NA | TRBJ2-4 | TRBV5-1 | NA | TGCGCCAGCAGCTTGGGCGCGAGCGCCAACATTCAGTACTTC | CASSLGASANIQYF
NA | TRBJ2-4 | TRBV25-1 | NA | TGTGCCAGCAGTGAATTTGGCTCGGGAGCCAAAAACATTCAGTACTTC | CASSEFGSGAKNIQYF
NA | TRBJ1-4 | TRBV18 | NA | TGTGCCAGCTCACCCAGGCAGCCTAATGAAAAACTGTTTTTT | CASSPRQPNEKLFF
NA | TRBJ2-5 | TRBV2 | NA | TGTGCCAGCAGTGGCGACAGCCAAGAGACCCAGTACTTC | CASSGDSQETQYF
NA | TRBJ1-5 | TRBV10-3 | NA | TGTGCCATCAGTGCCGGACAGCCCAATCAGCCCCAGCATTTT | CAISAGQPNQPQHF
NA | TRBJ2-3 | TRBV9 | NA | TGTGCCAGCAGCGCACATTTAGCCCGCACAGATACGCAGTATTTT | CASSAHLARTDTQYF
TRBD2 | TRBJ2-1 | TRBV3-1/TRBV3-2 | NA | TGTGCCAGCAACCTAGCGGGTCGCTCCTACAATGAGCAGTTCTTC | CASNLAGRSYNEQFF
TRBD1 | TRBJ1-1 | TRBV6-4 | NA | TGTGCCAGCAGATTATGGGGACAGGGACCCACTGAAGCTTTCTTT | CASRLWGQGPTEAFF
TRBD2 | TRBJ2-7 | TRBV7-9 | NA | TGTGCCAGCAGCACGACTAGCGGGCGGGACTCCTACGAGCAGTACTTC | CASSTTSGRDSYEQYF
NA | TRBJ2-7 | TRBV2 | NA | TGTGCCAGCAGGCTCGCGAACAGGGACGAGCAGTACTTC | CASRLANRDEQYF
NA | TRBJ2-1 | TRBV7-2 | few | TGTGCCAGCAGCTTACAGGGTTTCAATGAGCAGTTCTTC | CASSLQGFNEQFF
NA | TRBJ2-1 | TRBV5-1 | NA | TGCGCCAGCAGCCAACGACAGAGAAACGTAGACAATGAGCAGTTCTTC | CASSQRQRNVDNEQFF
NA | TRBJ2-7 | TRBV5-1 | NA | TGCGCCAGCAGCTTTCAGGGGAGCTCCTACGAGCAGTACTTC | CASSFQGSSYEQYF
NA | TRBJ2-1 | TRBV7-2 | NA | TGTGCCAGCAGCTTGGACTACTCCCGCTACAATGAGCAGTTCTTC | CASSLDYSRYNEQFF
TRBD1 | TRBJ2-7 | TRBV19 | NA | TGTGCCAGTAGTCTCAGCCGGGACAGCGAAAGGCAGTACTTC | CASSLSRDSERQYF
TRBD1 | TRBJ2-1 | TRBV19 | NA | TGTGCCAGTAGTACCCTGGACAGGGAAACTAGCCTCGCAAGTGAGCAGTTCTTC | CASSTLDRETSLASEQFF
TRBD1 | TRBJ2-2 | TRBV7-9 | NA | TGTGCCAGCAGCGGAGACAGGGGGGACACCGGGGAGCTGTTTTTT | CASSGDRGDTGELFF
NA | TRBJ1-5 | TRBV30 | once | TGTGCCTACTCGACTTCGACAGATTATCAGCCCCAGCATTTT | CAYSTSTDYQPQHF
TRBD2 | TRBJ2-3 | TRBV5-6 | NA | TGTGCCAGCAGACGGACTAGCGCTGCGTTAGATACGCAGTATTTT | CASRRTSAALDTQYF
TRBD1 | TRBJ2-2 | TRBV19 | NA | TGTGCCAGTAACCAATTCTTACAGGGGGCCGGGGAGCTGTTTTTT | CASNQFLQGAGELFF
NA | TRBJ1-5 | TRBV25-1 | few | TGTGCCAGCAGTGAATCAGTATACGATCAGCCCCAGCATTTT | CASSESVYDQPQHF
NA | TRBJ2-6 | TRBV6-5 | NA | TGTGCCAGCAGTTACTCGAGGGTCTCTGGGGCCAACGTCCTGACTTTC | CASSYSRVSGANVLTF
NA | TRBJ1-5 | TRBV6-5 | NA | TGTGCCAGCAGTTCGACAGGATCACGGCCCCAGCATTTT | CASSSTGSRPQHF
NA | TRBJ2-2 | TRBV9 | NA | TGTGCCAGCAGCGTAGAGGGGGACACCGGGGAGCTGTTTTTT | CASSVEGDTGELFF
NA | TRBJ2-7 | TRBV21-1 | NA | TGTGCCAGCACCCCACCCGGGGGCGAGCAGTACTTC | CASTPPGGEQYF
NA | TRBJ2-5 | TRBV7-3 | NA | TGTGCCAGCAGCCGGGGGGCTGGGAGGCAGACCCAGTACTTC | CASSRGAGRQTQYF
TRBD1 | TRBJ2-5 | TRBV7-6 | NA | TGTGCCAGCAGCTTCGGGACAGTCCAGACCCAGTACTTC | CASSFGTVQTQYF
NA | TRBJ2-7 | TRBV7-8 | NA | TGTGCCAGCAGCCTCCCTGCGTTACAGATCTTC | CASSLPALQIF
NA | TRBJ2-7 | TRBV19 | NA | TGTGCCAGTAGTATCTCAGGACAGGAGGGACGGGAGCAGTACTTC | CASSISGQEGREQYF
TRBD1 | TRBJ1-2 | TRBV30 | NA | TGTGCCTGGAGAACAGGGGGCGCAGGGGGCTACACCTTC | CAWRTGGAGGYTF
NA | TRBJ1-1 | TRBV11-2 | NA | TGTGCCAGCAGCTTAGTGGGGCCCCCGATTGAAGCTTTCTTT | CASSLVGPPIEAFF
TRBD1 | TRBJ1-4 | TRBV2 | NA | TGTGCCAGCCAAGGGACAGGGGGTCTGGAGGAAAAACTGTTTTTT | CASQGTGGLEEKLFF
NA | TRBJ1-4 | TRBV27 | NA | TGTGCCAGCAGTCGGACAAGGGACTATGAAAAACTGTTTTTT | CASSRTRDYEKLFF
NA | TRBJ1-6 | TRBV23-1 | NA | TGCGCCAGCAGTCCTACTCTTGGCAGGGGCTATAATTCACCCCTCCACTTT | CASSPTLGRGYNSPLHF
TRBD2 | TRBJ2-2 | TRBV5-1 | NA | TGCGCCAGCAGCTTTGCCGGGACTAGCGGGAATGCCGGGGAGCTGTTTTTT | CASSFAGTSGNAGELFF
TRBD1 | TRBJ1-1 | TRBV9 | NA | TGTGCCAGCAGCTTAAGATCCGGGACAGCGAACACTGAAGCTTTCTTT | CASSLRSGTANTEAFF
NA | TRBJ2-7 | TRBV24-1 | NA | TGTGCCACCAGTCGGTTCTACGAGCAGTACTTC | CATSRFYEQYF
TRBD1 | TRBJ1-2 | TRBV4-1 | NA | TGCGCCAGCAGCGCTAGGGACAGTGGCTATGGCTACACCTTC | CASSARDSGYGYTF
NA | TRBJ1-4 | TRBV12-3/TRBV12-4 | NA | TGTGCCAGCAGTTTTAGGGGAACCGAAAAACTGTTTTTT | CASSFRGTEKLFF
NA | TRBJ1-4 | TRBV28 | once | TGTGCCAGCAGTTTATTTGGGGCTCGGGGGGAAAAACTGTTTTTT | CASSLFGARGEKLFF
TRBD2 | TRBJ2-1 | TRBV11-2 | NA | TGTGCCAGCAGCTTAGACCAGCGGGGGTACAATGAGCAGTTCTTC | CASSLDQRGYNEQFF
TRBD1 | TRBJ2-1 | TRBV7-6 | NA | TGTGCCAGCAGCTCCCCCTACAGGGGTGCACCCTACAATGAGCAGTTCTTC | CASSSPYRGAPYNEQFF
NA | TRBJ1-6 | TRBV5-1 | NA | TGCGCCAGCAGCTTGGACAGGGACGGTTCACCCCTCCACTTT | CASSLDRDGSPLHF
NA | TRBJ1-5 | TRBV10-3 | NA | TGTGCCATCAGTGACGGGACAACGTATCAGCCCCAGCATTTT | CAISDGTTYQPQHF
NA | TRBJ2-2 | TRBV11-2 | NA | TGTGCCAGCAGCTTACAGGGAACTGCTCCCGGGGAGCTGTTTTTT | CASSLQGTAPGELFF
NA | TRBJ2-1 | TRBV28 | NA | TGTGCCAGCAGTTTAGAGACAGGAGTACGGAATGAGCAGTTCTTC | CASSLETGVRNEQFF
TRBD2 | TRBJ2-1 | TRBV4-3 | NA | TGCGCCAGCAGCCAGGTCAGTAGCGGGAGGGCCGGCAATGAGCAGTTCTTC | CASSQVSSGRAGNEQFF
TRBD1 | TRBJ1-1 | TRBV29-1 | NA | TGCAGCGTTCTTCCCGGGACAGGGGTAAGCACTGAAGCTTTCTTT | CSVLPGTGVSTEAFF
NA | TRBJ1-1 | TRBV11-2 | NA | TGTGCCAGCAGCTTGGGCGGGAAAGCTTTCTTT | CASSLGGKAFF
NA | TRBJ1-2 | TRBV13 | NA | TGTGCCAGCAGCTTAGACCCGAGGGAAGGCTACACCTTC | CASSLDPREGYTF